Below, one T cell receptor beta chain is given with its context. Its antigen is currently not known. Base qualities are not provided; no much larger clone lies one nucleotide away. This specimen belongs to a study of PD-1 blockade in classical Hodgkin lymphoma (dated by TCRdb to the early 2020s). Regarding the research as a whole: Nivolumab dosing was 3 mg/kg intravenously every 2 weeks, continuing until either disease progression or unacceptable toxicity. The study used TCR beta sequencing and CyTOF to define a peripheral blood immune signature of response to PD-1 blockade in classical Hodgkin lymphoma.

What the research found in general, with its limitations: CD4+ but not CD8+ TCR diversity rose significantly by C4D1 (p=0.0027 vs p=0.16), most apparent in complete responders (p=0.02). The study was restricted to a single clinical trial cohort, and the causes of repertoire differences, possibly disease activity or prior therapy, were left undefined. Trial patients with a complete response had baseline diversity similar to that of newly diagnosed patients, while partial responders and progressors had significantly lower diversity. Patients starting nivolumab less than 1 year after ASCT had lower diversity and were excluded from later analyses to avoid confounding by immune reconstitution. Baseline TCR diversity was reported as lower in newly diagnosed patients than in healthy donors, and lower still in relapsed/refractory patients.

Genomic DNA was isolated using the Qiagen DNeasy kit from unsorted PBMCs as well as from negatively selected CD4+ and CD8+ fractions. TCR beta CDR3 regions were subjected to amplification by immunoSEQ multiplex PCR with primers that anneal to V and J segments. A synthetic immune receptor repertoire was used to minimize amplification bias, and any residual bias was removed computationally once sequencing was done. The authors processed their data as follows. Custom Python scripts were used to quantify repertoire diversity as the Shannon entropy index. The unsorted, CD4+ and CD8+ repertoires were each analyzed separately, with the exception of combined analyses, where CD4+ and CD8+ sequences were merged in silico. A clone counted as expanded when the clone's frequency after treatment rose at least 2-fold relative to C1D1, and clones undetected at baseline were given a pseudocount of 0.5. Clones with 0 or 1 copy at C1D1 were defined as singleton clones, while clones with 2 or more copies were defined as non-singleton clones. Clones expanded in unsorted samples were labelled as CD4+, CD8+ or unknown by matching protein sequences in sorted samples from the same patient. Wilcoxon tests were applied to paired samples to test diversity changes from C1D1 to C4D1. As stored in TCRdb, this immuneACCESS dataset retains in-frame rearrangements with V and J assigned. A fraction of the clones does not appear; measured against another copy, unresolved V genes explain less than half of the discrepancy, and the remainder lacks a known reason. That table is the source of V, J and clone size, and D and trimming were worked out from the DNA. This sample holds tens of thousands of clones; over 60% were observed only once. The top ten clones comprise approximately 21% of the sample.

What the time point label conveys for this sample: cycle 2 day 1 (C2D1) of nivolumab. Every trial patient had relapsed following autologous stem cell transplantation, and prior brentuximab vedotin exposure was what differed among cohorts A, B and C. A total of approximately 51 patients with relapsed/refractory classical Hodgkin lymphoma made up the trial cohort, and each patient's best overall response was complete response, partial response or progressive disease. In the multi-cohort phase II CheckMate 205 trial, trial patients received single-agent nivolumab. An independent review committee assessed best overall response by applying the 2007 International Working Group response criteria. PBMCs from the trial were collected at three points: immediately before nivolumab initiation (C1D1), and during therapy at cycle 2 day 1 and cycle 4 day 1. Peripheral blood was collected in 8 mL Vacutainer Cell Preparation Tubes, from which PBMCs were isolated by centrifugation and then cryopreserved.

Cut back by 1 base and 5 bases, the V and J ends lie 9 bases apart. The CDR3 holds 13 amino acids from the cysteine to the phenylalanine. Here the CDR3 DNA is all that survives: 39 bases in frame from base 1. The germline V gene supplies CDR1 LGHNA and CDR2 YSLEER. This TCR was sampled from a human donor with classical Hodgkin lymphoma. Sequencing used peripheral blood mononuclear cells (PBMCs), obtained before the second cycle of nivolumab. The chain is assembled from TRBV4-3 and TRBJ2-7, with TRBD2 as a weak D call on 5 bases. The nucleotides are TGCGCCAGCAGCCAAGTCGGGATAGACGAGCAGTACTTC. This encodes CASSQVGIDEQYF.